The rows below give T cell receptor beta chains drawn from one sample of a study of lung T cells in sarcoidosis with Löfgren's syndrome. TCRdb ran MiXCR on the reads and lists one entry per CDR3 protein. The repertoire has some 65,000 distinct CDR3 sequences, 20% to 25% of them found once; the top ten carry approximately 2.4%. Sequencing was carried out using CD4+ T cells from PBMCs. The source is a human donor with sarcoidosis (Löfgren's syndrome or another form), or a control subject (not recorded which). CDR3s include the opening cysteine and the closing phenylalanine or tryptophan. Fields, in order: CDR3 DNA, CDR3 protein, V gene, clone size, CDR3 length, D gene, J gene. The D gene is left open where the match is weak. Not every row has a clone size; where given, it reads once, few, many or a size class.

CDR3 DNA: TGTGCCAGCTCACCACCCCGACTAGCGGGCCCCTACAATGAGCAGTTCTTC
CDR3 protein: CASSPPRLAGPYNEQFF
V gene: TRBV18
clone size: few
CDR3 length: 17
D gene: TRBD2
J gene: TRBJ2-1

CDR3 DNA: TGTGCCAGCAGCACAGGGGGCCGCTCCTACAATGAGCAGTTCTTC
CDR3 protein: CASSTGGRSYNEQFF
V gene: TRBV27
clone size: many
CDR3 length: 15
D gene: TRBD1
J gene: TRBJ2-1

CDR3 DNA: TGTGCCACCAGCAGAGCGGGCAGGCCAGATACGCAGTATTTT
CDR3 protein: CATSRAGRPDTQYF
V gene: TRBV15
clone size: many
CDR3 length: 14
D gene: NA
J gene: TRBJ2-3

CDR3 DNA: TGCAGTGCTAGAGATGTCGGCGAGGACACTGAAGCTTTCTTT
CDR3 protein: CSARDVGEDTEAFF
V gene: TRBV20-1
clone size: many
CDR3 length: 14
D gene: NA
J gene: TRBJ1-1

CDR3 DNA: TGTGCCAGCAGCGTCTCCCCAGGGTTTAGATATGGCTACACCTTC
CDR3 protein: CASSVSPGFRYGYTF
V gene: TRBV3-1
clone size: few
CDR3 length: 15
D gene: NA
J gene: TRBJ1-2

CDR3 DNA: TGTGCCAGCAGGGTCCAGAGCTCCTACAATGAGCAGTTCTTC
CDR3 protein: CASRVQSSYNEQFF
V gene: TRBV28
clone size: many
CDR3 length: 14
D gene: NA
J gene: TRBJ2-1

CDR3 DNA: TGTGCCAGCAGCCGCCTAGGGGCGGGGAACACCGGGGAGCTGTTTTTT
CDR3 protein: CASSRLGAGNTGELFF
V gene: TRBV3-1
clone size: many
CDR3 length: 16
D gene: NA
J gene: TRBJ2-2

CDR3 DNA: TGTGCCAGCAGCCCTGCGGCAGGAAAGAACACTGAAGCTTTCTTT
CDR3 protein: CASSPAAGKNTEAFF
V gene: TRBV6-1
clone size: medium-sized
CDR3 length: 15
D gene: NA
J gene: TRBJ1-1

CDR3 DNA: TGCGCCAGCAGCCCCGGACAGGGACTTGGCTACACCTTC
CDR3 protein: CASSPGQGLGYTF
V gene: TRBV5-1
clone size: many
CDR3 length: 13
D gene: TRBD1
J gene: TRBJ1-2

CDR3 DNA: TGTGCCAGCAGCTCCGGGACAATTGGTGGCTACACCTTC
CDR3 protein: CASSSGTIGGYTF
V gene: TRBV7-2
clone size: many
CDR3 length: 13
D gene: NA
J gene: TRBJ1-2

CDR3 DNA: TGTGACAGCAGCGTAGCGGGCCAAGAGACCCAGTACTTC
CDR3 protein: CDSSVAGQETQYF
V gene: TRBV9
clone size: NA
CDR3 length: 13
D gene: TRBD2
J gene: TRBJ2-5

CDR3 DNA: TGTGCCAGCAGCTCCCTCGGGTTCGGGGGAGACAGGGGGCGACGCACTGAAGCTTTCTTT
CDR3 protein: CASSSLGFGGDRGRRTEAFF
V gene: TRBV7-2
clone size: many
CDR3 length: 20
D gene: TRBD1
J gene: TRBJ1-1

CDR3 DNA: TGTGCCAGCAGTTATCACACACCAACTAGCACAGATACGCAGTATTTT
CDR3 protein: CASSYHTPTSTDTQYF
V gene: TRBV6-1
clone size: many
CDR3 length: 16
D gene: NA
J gene: TRBJ2-3

CDR3 DNA: TGTGCCAGCAGTGATATTGGACAGTACAATCAGCCCCAGCATTTT
CDR3 protein: CASSDIGQYNQPQHF
V gene: TRBV6-1
clone size: many
CDR3 length: 15
D gene: NA
J gene: TRBJ1-5

CDR3 DNA: TGTGCCATCAGTGACCACGCGGGGAACTATGGCTACACCTTC
CDR3 protein: CAISDHAGNYGYTF
V gene: TRBV10-3
clone size: many
CDR3 length: 14
D gene: NA
J gene: TRBJ1-2

CDR3 DNA: TGTGCCAGCAGCCCACCGGGACTGCGGTCCGGAGAGACCCAGTACTTC
CDR3 protein: CASSPPGLRSGETQYF
V gene: TRBV12-3/TRBV12-4
clone size: few
CDR3 length: 16
D gene: NA
J gene: TRBJ2-5

CDR3 DNA: TGTGCCACCCGACGGGATACAACCGGGGAGCTGTTTTTT
CDR3 protein: CATRRDTTGELFF
V gene: TRBV24-1
clone size: many
CDR3 length: 13
D gene: NA
J gene: TRBJ2-2

CDR3 DNA: TGTGGCAGCAGTTCCCTCGGGACGTCGAACACTGAAGCTTTCTTT
CDR3 protein: CGSSSLGTSNTEAFF
V gene: TRBV28
clone size: NA
CDR3 length: 15
D gene: NA
J gene: TRBJ1-1

CDR3 DNA: TGTGCCAGTAGTACCTACCATACGCAGTATTTT
CDR3 protein: CASSTYHTQYF
V gene: TRBV19
clone size: NA
CDR3 length: 11
D gene: NA
J gene: TRBJ2-3

CDR3 DNA: TGTGCCAGCACCACTGACAGGGCGGTCGCCGGGGAGCTGTTTTTT
CDR3 protein: CASTTDRAVAGELFF
V gene: TRBV2
clone size: NA
CDR3 length: 15
D gene: TRBD1
J gene: TRBJ2-2

CDR3 DNA: TGTGCCAGCAGTTTGGTGGGGCATTCCTACAATGAGCAGTTCTTC
CDR3 protein: CASSLVGHSYNEQFF
V gene: TRBV28
clone size: many
CDR3 length: 15
D gene: NA
J gene: TRBJ2-1

CDR3 DNA: TGTGCCAGCAGCCCCGTTCCCCCGAGCTCCTACAATGAGCAGTTCTTC
CDR3 protein: CASSPVPPSSYNEQFF
V gene: TRBV7-2
clone size: NA
CDR3 length: 16
D gene: NA
J gene: TRBJ2-1

CDR3 DNA: TGTGCCAGCAGTTTATCGCTAGCGGGGGGGGAGACCCAGTACTTC
CDR3 protein: CASSLSLAGGETQYF
V gene: TRBV28
clone size: few
CDR3 length: 15
D gene: TRBD2
J gene: TRBJ2-5

CDR3 DNA: TGCAGTGCTACTGAGACTAGCCTTAGCACAGATACGCAGTATTTT
CDR3 protein: CSATETSLSTDTQYF
V gene: TRBV20-1
clone size: many
CDR3 length: 15
D gene: TRBD2
J gene: TRBJ2-3

CDR3 DNA: TGTGCCAGCAGCTTAGTTGAGGGGAGTACTGAAGCTTTCTTT
CDR3 protein: CASSLVEGSTEAFF
V gene: TRBV7-8
clone size: many
CDR3 length: 14
D gene: NA
J gene: TRBJ1-1

CDR3 DNA: TGTGCCAGCAGTGAGGGACAGTGGGACAATGAGCAGTTCTTC
CDR3 protein: CASSEGQWDNEQFF
V gene: TRBV25-1
clone size: many
CDR3 length: 14
D gene: TRBD1
J gene: TRBJ2-1

CDR3 DNA: TGTGCCAGCAGGATGGGCCCAGGGGACAATCAGCCCCAGCATTTT
CDR3 protein: CASRMGPGDNQPQHF
V gene: TRBV2
clone size: once
CDR3 length: 15
D gene: NA
J gene: TRBJ1-5

CDR3 DNA: TGTGCCAGCAGTTTTCTGGGGGGGGATCAGCCCCAGCATTTT
CDR3 protein: CASSFLGGDQPQHF
V gene: TRBV28
clone size: many
CDR3 length: 14
D gene: NA
J gene: TRBJ1-5

CDR3 DNA: TGTGCCAGCAGCCCCTTCGGTAATGAAAAACTGTTTTTT
CDR3 protein: CASSPFGNEKLFF
V gene: TRBV7-2
clone size: many
CDR3 length: 13
D gene: NA
J gene: TRBJ1-4

CDR3 DNA: TGCAGTGCTACTAGCTCTAGCGTATGGGGCTACGAGCAGTACTTC
CDR3 protein: CSATSSSVWGYEQYF
V gene: TRBV20-1
clone size: NA
CDR3 length: 15
D gene: NA
J gene: TRBJ2-7

CDR3 DNA: TGTGCCAGCTCACCTCAGAGTCTCCAAGAGACCCAGTACTTC
CDR3 protein: CASSPQSLQETQYF
V gene: TRBV18
clone size: many
CDR3 length: 14
D gene: NA
J gene: TRBJ2-5

CDR3 DNA: TGCGCCAGCAGCTTGTTGCGAAGCTCCTACAATGAGCAGTTCTTC
CDR3 protein: CASSLLRSSYNEQFF
V gene: TRBV5-1
clone size: many
CDR3 length: 15
D gene: NA
J gene: TRBJ2-1

CDR3 DNA: TGTGCCAGTACCAAGAGTAGATCTGGAAACACCATATATTTT
CDR3 protein: CASTKSRSGNTIYF
V gene: TRBV7-2
clone size: many
CDR3 length: 14
D gene: NA
J gene: TRBJ1-3

CDR3 DNA: TGCAGTGCTAGAGGCCGCTCAGCGGGAGCGGGAGATACGCAGTATTTT
CDR3 protein: CSARGRSAGAGDTQYF
V gene: TRBV20-1
clone size: many
CDR3 length: 16
D gene: TRBD2
J gene: TRBJ2-3

CDR3 DNA: TGCGCCAGCAGCCAAAATTGGGTGGGGGCAGGCGGCACTGAAGCTTTCTTT
CDR3 protein: CASSQNWVGAGGTEAFF
V gene: TRBV4-3
clone size: many
CDR3 length: 17
D gene: NA
J gene: TRBJ1-1